This TCR beta chain was identified in a study of technical replicates of blood from a few donors. The CDR3 length is 18 residues. The germline CDR1 and CDR2 sequences are MNHNS and SASEGT. Trimming took 4 bases from V and 4 from J; bases not matched to a gene: 18. Sequenced by immunoSEQ multiplex PCR; TCRdb stores in-frame clones only, minus some. The sample holds tens of thousands of clones, around 90% seen once. The chain carries TRBV6-1 and TRBJ1-1, with 7 bases matching TRBD1. The sequence came from a human donor in good health. Material for sequencing was T cells isolated from PBMCs. The CDR3 bases are TGTGCCAGCAGTGTTCCCCAGGGGGGAAGGGGTTTTGGCACTGAAGCTTTCTTT. It is translated as CASSVPQGGRGFGTEAFF.